These 21 T cell receptor beta chains originate from one sample sequenced in a study of cytomegalovirus exposure and HLA in healthy donors. The PCR employed 60 Vbeta primers together with 13 Jbeta primers. Here immunoSEQ multiplex PCR was the method, and the copy in TCRdb shows in-frame clones only, minus some. Of 90,000 or so clones listed, over 65% are singletons. Sample: PBMCs. These TCRs come from a woman under 30 in good health and CMV-seropositive.

This sequence joins TRBV27 and TRBJ1-2, with D unclear. The CDR3 consists of 12 residues. From germline, CDR1 is MNHEY and CDR2 SMNVEV (reference sequence). Trimming removed 5 bases from V and 4 bases from J, with 8 bases in between. The CDR3, as DNA: TGTGCCAGCAGTCCGGAGGGCTATGGCTACACCTTC. It encodes CASSPEGYGYTF.

The chain couples TRBV5-3 to TRBJ2-3, with 7 positions matching TRBD2. TRBV5-3 is an ORF; its function is uncertain. V was pared by 4 bases and J by 8 bases, with 10 bases of the junction left unmatched. This CDR3 is 14 amino acids long. Written as DNA, the CDR3 is TGTGCCAGAAGCCATGGACTAGGAAGGAGTACGCAGTATTTT. This sequence encodes CARSHGLGRSTQYF.

The chain couples TRBV7-2 to TRBJ1-5, with D maybe TRBD1 (5 bases). Germline V gene data show CDR1 as SGHTA and CDR2 as FQGNSA. The CDR3 runs to 14 residues. Deletions cut 3 bases from V and 2 bases from J, with 8 bases between. This chain's CDR3 is CASSLGGRNQPQHF. CDR3 DNA sequence: TGTGCCAGCAGCTTGGGGGGTCGCAATCAGCCCCAGCATTTT.

This chain joins TRBV27 and TRBJ2-7, with D possibly being TRBD1 (5 bases). V lost 4 bases and J lost 0, with 7 bases in between. The CDR3 sequence is 13 residues long. Germline CDR1 and CDR2: MNHEY and SMNVEV (reference sequence). In nucleotides, the CDR3 is TGTGCCAGCAGTTGGGGCAGCTCCTACGAGCAGTACTTC. Protein sequence: CASSWGSSYEQYF.

V usage is TRBV19 and J usage is TRBJ2-7, with 7 bases identical to TRBD1. From germline, CDR1 is LNHDA and CDR2 SQIVND (reference sequence). V was clipped by 2 bases and J by 2 bases; unmatched bases: 6. This CDR3 has 15 amino acids. CDR3 sequence reads: CASSITGQKPYEQYF. Here the CDR3 DNA reads TGTGCCAGTAGTATAACGGGACAGAAACCCTACGAGCAGTACTTC. Full variable domain (missing parts from reference TRBV19 and TRBJ2-7): DGGITQSPKYLFRKEGQNVTLSCEQNLNHDAMYWYRQDPGQGLRLIYYSQIVNDFQKGDIAEGYSVSREKKESFPLTVTSAQKNPTAFYLCASSITGQKPYEQYFGPGTRLTVT.

V and J are TRBV4-3 and TRBJ2-7; 8 bases line up with TRBD2. The germline V gene has CDR1 LGHNA and CDR2 YSLEER. The CDR3 covers 15 residues. V gave up 0 bases and J gave up 5 bases; unmatched junction bases: 6. CDR3: CASSQEGTRVDEQYF. CDR3 bases: TGCGCCAGCAGCCAAGAAGGGACTAGAGTCGACGAGCAGTACTTC.

The rearrangement links TRBV27 to TRBJ2-3, with D possibly TRBD2 on 6 matching bases. In germline, CDR1 is MNHEY, CDR2 SMNVEV (reference sequence). This CDR3 has 15 amino acids. With 0 bases removed from V and 6 bases from J, the gap between germline ends came to 13 bases. Here the CDR3 reads CASSLSRGFGDTQYF. The CDR3 DNA is TGTGCCAGCAGTTTATCTCGGGGGTTCGGGGATACGCAGTATTTT.

In DNA, the CDR3 is TGTGCCAGTAGTATAGATTCAGGCACCGGGGAGCTGTTTTTT. Its protein product is CASSIDSGTGELFF. The V and J genes are TRBV19 and TRBJ2-2; no clear D gene. The ends were cut back, 0 bases at V and 4 bases at J, with 6 bases in the middle. Germline V gene sequence: CDR1 LNHDA, CDR2 SQIVND (reference sequence). The CDR3 covers 14 residues.

The CDR3 spells CASSPGTANTEAFF. The CDR3 nucleotides are TGCGCCAGCAGCCCGGGGACAGCTAACACTGAAGCTTTCTTT. V and J are TRBV5-1 and TRBJ1-1; 7 bases agree with TRBD1. This CDR3 has 14 amino acids. Germline lookup yields CDR1 SGHRS and CDR2 YFSETQ. V trimming: 4 bases; J trimming: 2 bases; junction bases outside the gene matches: 5.

The J gene is TRBJ2-7, the V gene TRBV30, with D perhaps TRBD2 (6 bases). Trimming stripped 2 bases from V and 5 bases from J, with 13 bases between. The V gene's germline CDR1 is GTSNPN and CDR2 SVGIG (reference sequence). The CDR3 length is 13 residues. CDR3 sequence reads: CAWSFGRSDEQYF. The CDR3 DNA reads as TGTGCCTGGAGTTTCGGGAGAAGCGACGAGCAGTACTTC.

The genes are TRBV5-1 and TRBJ2-7; 7 bases are a match to TRBD1. J lost 3 bases, V lost 0 bases, and 9 bases had no gene match. The CDR3 has 16 residues. The V gene's germline CDR1 is SGHRS and CDR2 YFSETQ. The CDR3 region is CASSLVYWDSFYEQYF. CDR3 nucleotides: TGCGCCAGCAGCTTGGTGTATTGGGACAGTTTCTACGAGCAGTACTTC.

CDR3 in DNA: TGTGCCAGCAGCTTGTTGTCCGGGGACACTGAAGCTTTCTTT. Its translation is CASSLLSGDTEAFF. V is TRBV5-6 and J is TRBJ1-1; no definite D call. The CDR3 sequence is 14 residues long. V was cut by 1 base and J by 3 bases, with 10 bases left in between. The germline V gene has CDR1 SGHDT and CDR2 YYEEEE.

The chain employs TRBV11-2 and TRBJ2-1, with TRBD1 identical over 7 bases. Trimming removed 6 bases from V and 0 bases from J; junction bases left unmatched: 8. The germline V gene encodes CDR1 SGHAT and CDR2 FQNNGV. The CDR3 spans 16 residues. In DNA form, the CDR3 reads TGTGCCAGCAGTCGGGACAGCTTCCCCTCCTACAATGAGCAGTTCTTC. It translates to CASSRDSFPSYNEQFF. The full variable domain, with the rest looked up from reference TRBV11-2 and TRBJ2-1, is EAGVAQSPRYKIIEKRQSVAFWCNPISGHATLYWYQQILGQGPKLLIQFQNNGVVDDSQLPKDRFSAERLKGVDSTLKIQPAKLEDSAVYLCASSRDSFPSYNEQFFGPGTRLTVL.

The chain recombines TRBV18 with TRBJ1-5; D might be TRBD1 (6 bases). The CDR3 has 16 amino acids. Trimming cost V 4 bases and J 5 bases, with 18 bases left between them. Looked up from germline, CDR1 is KGHSH and CDR2 is LQKENI. In DNA form, the CDR3 reads TGTGCCAGCTCACGTATGAAACAGGGAATTGATCAGCCCCAGCATTTT. It specifies CASSRMKQGIDQPQHF.

Here the CDR3 reads CASSSPGQANTGELFF. In DNA form, the CDR3 reads TGTGCCAGCAGTTCCCCCGGACAGGCGAACACCGGGGAGCTGTTTTTT. This chain uses TRBV27 with TRBJ2-2, with 7 bases lining up with TRBD1. CDR3 size: 16 residues. Per germline, CDR1 MNHEY and CDR2 SMNVEV (reference sequence). V shed 4 bases, J shed 0 bases, and the junction held 5 bases outside the gene matches.

The chain is built from TRBV5-1 and TRBJ1-4; no firm D call. Germline lookup yields CDR1 SGHRS and CDR2 YFSETQ. V was trimmed by 0 bases and J by 0 bases, leaving 6 bases between them. CDR3 length: 15 amino acids. The CDR3 sequence: CASSLAGTTNEKLFF. The DNA of the CDR3 is TGCGCCAGCAGCTTGGCAGGTACAACTAATGAAAAACTGTTTTTT.

The CDR3: CAPSCWGRHRGGNSPLHF. In DNA, the CDR3 is TGTGCCCCCTCATGTTGGGGTAGACACCGGGGTGGGAATTCACCCCTCCACTTT. The chain uses TRBV21-1 and TRBJ1-6. TRBV21-1 is labeled a pseudogene. The CDR3 loop spans 18 amino acids.

The chain carries TRBV30 and TRBJ1-5; D possibly corresponds to TRBD1 (6 bases). The CDR3 consists of 13 residues. The germline V gene encodes CDR1 GTSNPN and CDR2 SVGIG (reference sequence). The V gene lost 1 base and the J gene lost 4 bases, with 8 bases spanning the gap. CDR3 nucleotides: TGTGCCTGGAGTGGCAGGGGAAATCAGCCCCAGCATTTT. As protein: CAWSGRGNQPQHF.

In its sample, this clone was seen a few times. The V call is TRBV14, the J call TRBJ2-4, with D possibly being TRBD2 (5 bases). Germline CDR1 and CDR2: SGHDN and FVKESK. This CDR3 has 15 amino acids. Trimming left V 1 base short and J 0 bases short, with 7 bases between. As DNA, the CDR3 is TGTGCCAGCAGCCAAGGAGGGATAGCCAAAAACATTCAGTACTTC. It yields the protein CASSQGGIAKNIQYF.

This clone has more than one count but fewer than ten. This chain connects TRBV15 to TRBJ1-5; a possible D gene is TRBD1 (5 bases). In germline, CDR1 is LNHNV, CDR2 YYDKDF (reference sequence). Trimming removed 3 bases from V and 9 bases from J, with 12 bases in between. The CDR3 has 13 amino acids. The CDR3 DNA sequence: TGTGCCACCAGCAGTCTAAAAGGGGCGCCCCAGCATTTT. Translating gives CATSSLKGAPQHF.

The chain links TRBV6-1 to TRBJ1-5; TRBD1 is a possible D gene (5 bases). The CDR3 contains 17 residues. Germline V CDR1 and CDR2: MNHNS, SASEGT. V was cut by 4 bases and J by 1 base, with 17 bases left in between. CDR3 sequence (DNA): TGTGCCAGCAGTGCCTGGGGCAGAAGTTTAAGCAATCAGCCCCAGCATTTT. It encodes CASSAWGRSLSNQPQHF.